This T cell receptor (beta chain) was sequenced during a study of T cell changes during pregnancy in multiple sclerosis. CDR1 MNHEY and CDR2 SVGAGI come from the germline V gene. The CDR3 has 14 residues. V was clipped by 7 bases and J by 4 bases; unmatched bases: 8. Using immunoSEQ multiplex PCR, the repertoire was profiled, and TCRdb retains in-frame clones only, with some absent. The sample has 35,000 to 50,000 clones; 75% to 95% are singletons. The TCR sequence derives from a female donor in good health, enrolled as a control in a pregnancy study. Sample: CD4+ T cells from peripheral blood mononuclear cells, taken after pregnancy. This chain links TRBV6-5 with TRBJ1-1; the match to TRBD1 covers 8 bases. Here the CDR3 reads CASNDRGQGTEAFF. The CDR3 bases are TGTGCCAGCAACGACAGGGGTCAGGGCACTGAAGCTTTCTTT.